Listed below are T cell receptor beta chains from one sample, sequenced in a study of cytotoxic CD8 clonotypes in ibrutinib-treated CLL. Assay: immunoSEQ multiplex PCR; the TCRdb copy retains only in-frame clones and omits some. This sample has roughly 200,000 clones, with about 72% found just once. The source material was PBMCs, sampled after 24 months of ibrutinib treatment. Receptors originate from a human donor with chronic lymphocytic leukemia. CDR3s include the opening cysteine and the closing phenylalanine or tryptophan. Each record gives: V gene, CDR3 length, CDR3 protein.

V gene: TRBV4-3; CDR3 length: 13; CDR3 protein: CASSSRATGTQYF
V gene: TRBV18; CDR3 length: 18; CDR3 protein: CASSPSLGGRNSYNEQFF
V gene: TRBV4-3; CDR3 length: 13; CDR3 protein: CASSQYTGSEQFF
V gene: TRBV15; CDR3 length: 18; CDR3 protein: CATSRDIYTVSGGTEAFF
V gene: TRBV11-2; CDR3 length: 16; CDR3 protein: CASSLGTSGGSYEQYF
V gene: TRBV15; CDR3 length: 14; CDR3 protein: CATSRDRVEQPQHF
V gene: TRBV19; CDR3 length: 16; CDR3 protein: CASSTGTSGDTGELFF
V gene: TRBV28; CDR3 length: 15; CDR3 protein: CASSLHTSSGNTIYF
V gene: TRBV6-5; CDR3 length: 11; CDR3 protein: CASRQVWTQYF
V gene: TRBV18; CDR3 length: 15; CDR3 protein: CASSPSDASTDTQYF
V gene: TRBV5-1; CDR3 length: 14; CDR3 protein: CASSSDGTGEGYTF
V gene: TRBV5-6; CDR3 length: 16; CDR3 protein: CASSPGQGVTNYGYTF
V gene: TRBV27; CDR3 length: 15; CDR3 protein: CASSLRQGARETQYF
V gene: TRBV19; CDR3 length: 14; CDR3 protein: CASSLGTGHYEQYF
V gene: TRBV7-9; CDR3 length: 16; CDR3 protein: CASSLTARLAGGEQYF
V gene: TRBV7-7; CDR3 length: 14; CDR3 protein: CASSLEGQADEQFF
V gene: TRBV10-1; CDR3 length: 13; CDR3 protein: CASRRNINTEAFF
V gene: TRBV5-1; CDR3 length: 15; CDR3 protein: CASSPTGTGGSEAFF
V gene: TRBV20-1; CDR3 length: 9; CDR3 protein: CSAIRTSTF
V gene: TRBV2; CDR3 length: 12; CDR3 protein: CASQGGGTEAFF
V gene: TRBV25-1; CDR3 length: 16; CDR3 protein: CASSEWGSRQGGGYTF
V gene: TRBV6-5; CDR3 length: 12; CDR3 protein: CASRNRNQPQHF
V gene: TRBV5-4; CDR3 length: 14; CDR3 protein: CASSLTGGASEQYF
V gene: TRBV2; CDR3 length: 15; CDR3 protein: CASVGRGQDTGELFF
V gene: TRBV6-4; CDR3 length: 11; CDR3 protein: CASSLNNEQFF
V gene: TRBV18; CDR3 length: 15; CDR3 protein: CASSLGLAGRNEQFF
V gene: TRBV5-4; CDR3 length: 11; CDR3 protein: CASSPGVGAFF
V gene: TRBV6-1; CDR3 length: 14; CDR3 protein: CASSSRQGAYEQYF
V gene: TRBV27; CDR3 length: 14; CDR3 protein: CASSFWDSQETQYF
V gene: TRBV7-2; CDR3 length: 15; CDR3 protein: CASKAIAGDSYEQYF
V gene: TRBV2; CDR3 length: 14; CDR3 protein: CASSELSKQETQYF
V gene: TRBV6-5; CDR3 length: 15; CDR3 protein: CASSKSDGLNYGYTF
V gene: TRBV28; CDR3 length: 13; CDR3 protein: CASSPVRTRGYTF
V gene: TRBV18; CDR3 length: 14; CDR3 protein: CASSPVSIPETQYF
V gene: TRBV4-2; CDR3 length: 20; CDR3 protein: CASSQDAYAGGPAALAEQYF
V gene: TRBV5-1; CDR3 length: 16; CDR3 protein: CASSLAGPHLYNEQFF
V gene: TRBV5-4; CDR3 length: 15; CDR3 protein: CASSLASGQGETQYF
V gene: TRBV9; CDR3 length: 15; CDR3 protein: CASNAGGVSTDTQYF
V gene: TRBV7-9; CDR3 length: 12; CDR3 protein: CASSLYQETQYF
V gene: TRBV7-2; CDR3 length: 14; CDR3 protein: CASLGLAGVETQYF
V gene: TRBV27; CDR3 length: 13; CDR3 protein: CASSLTPSGTQYF
V gene: TRBV2; CDR3 length: 16; CDR3 protein: CARSNGQIGSADTQYF
V gene: TRBV11-3; CDR3 length: 15; CDR3 protein: CASSLGGVSTDTQYF
V gene: TRBV27; CDR3 length: 13; CDR3 protein: CASGETGEETQYF
V gene: TRBV27; CDR3 length: 15; CDR3 protein: CASSSRTGGDTEAFF
V gene: TRBV18; CDR3 length: 12; CDR3 protein: CASSRQQETQYF
V gene: TRBV18; CDR3 length: 12; CDR3 protein: CASSLERFEAFF
V gene: TRBV9; CDR3 length: 15; CDR3 protein: CASSAGTGAQADQHF